This paragraph reports one TCR beta chain. The antigen is unknown. This specimen belongs to a study of cytomegalovirus exposure and HLA in healthy donors. Study-level findings and limits: Many donors carried some public TCRs, although rarity characterized most TCR sequences. For TCR beta chains, V- and J-gene trimming was later linked to a missense DCLRE1C variant.

The CDR3 length is 14 residues. V was clipped by 6 bases and J by 8 bases; unmatched bases: 7. Germline V lookup: CDR1 ENHRY, CDR2 SYGVKD. Participants comprised healthy donors of bone marrow. PCR employed 60 Vbeta and 13 Jbeta primers. Profiling relied on immunoSEQ multiplex PCR, and the TCRdb table lists in-frame clones only, not all of them. The profile shows some 120,000 clones, approximately 80% of them singletons. This sequence joins TRBV10-3 and TRBJ1-4; 9 bases fit TRBD1. This sequence originates from a man between 18 and 35 years old in good health and CMV-seronegative. The sequencing sample was made of PBMCs. CDR3 sequence: CAISRTGVEEKLFF. Here the CDR3 DNA reads TGTGCCATCAGCCGGACAGGGGTGGAGGAAAAACTGTTTTTT.